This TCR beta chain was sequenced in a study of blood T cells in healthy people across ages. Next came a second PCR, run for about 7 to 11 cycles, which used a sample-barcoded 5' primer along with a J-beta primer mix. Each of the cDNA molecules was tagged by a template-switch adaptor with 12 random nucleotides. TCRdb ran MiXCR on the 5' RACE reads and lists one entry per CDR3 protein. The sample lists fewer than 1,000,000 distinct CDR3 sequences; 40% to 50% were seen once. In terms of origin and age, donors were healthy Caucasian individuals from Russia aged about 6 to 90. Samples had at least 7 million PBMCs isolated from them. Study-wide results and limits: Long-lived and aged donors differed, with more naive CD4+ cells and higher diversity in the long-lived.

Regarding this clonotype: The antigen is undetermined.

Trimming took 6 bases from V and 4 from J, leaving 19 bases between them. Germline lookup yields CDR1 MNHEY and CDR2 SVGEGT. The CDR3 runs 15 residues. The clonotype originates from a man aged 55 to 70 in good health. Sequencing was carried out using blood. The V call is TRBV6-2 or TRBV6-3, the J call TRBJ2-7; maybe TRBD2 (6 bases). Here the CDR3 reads CASRRPSEVSYEQYF. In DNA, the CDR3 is TGTGCCAGCAGGCGACCTAGCGAGGTTTCGTACGAGCAGTACTTC.